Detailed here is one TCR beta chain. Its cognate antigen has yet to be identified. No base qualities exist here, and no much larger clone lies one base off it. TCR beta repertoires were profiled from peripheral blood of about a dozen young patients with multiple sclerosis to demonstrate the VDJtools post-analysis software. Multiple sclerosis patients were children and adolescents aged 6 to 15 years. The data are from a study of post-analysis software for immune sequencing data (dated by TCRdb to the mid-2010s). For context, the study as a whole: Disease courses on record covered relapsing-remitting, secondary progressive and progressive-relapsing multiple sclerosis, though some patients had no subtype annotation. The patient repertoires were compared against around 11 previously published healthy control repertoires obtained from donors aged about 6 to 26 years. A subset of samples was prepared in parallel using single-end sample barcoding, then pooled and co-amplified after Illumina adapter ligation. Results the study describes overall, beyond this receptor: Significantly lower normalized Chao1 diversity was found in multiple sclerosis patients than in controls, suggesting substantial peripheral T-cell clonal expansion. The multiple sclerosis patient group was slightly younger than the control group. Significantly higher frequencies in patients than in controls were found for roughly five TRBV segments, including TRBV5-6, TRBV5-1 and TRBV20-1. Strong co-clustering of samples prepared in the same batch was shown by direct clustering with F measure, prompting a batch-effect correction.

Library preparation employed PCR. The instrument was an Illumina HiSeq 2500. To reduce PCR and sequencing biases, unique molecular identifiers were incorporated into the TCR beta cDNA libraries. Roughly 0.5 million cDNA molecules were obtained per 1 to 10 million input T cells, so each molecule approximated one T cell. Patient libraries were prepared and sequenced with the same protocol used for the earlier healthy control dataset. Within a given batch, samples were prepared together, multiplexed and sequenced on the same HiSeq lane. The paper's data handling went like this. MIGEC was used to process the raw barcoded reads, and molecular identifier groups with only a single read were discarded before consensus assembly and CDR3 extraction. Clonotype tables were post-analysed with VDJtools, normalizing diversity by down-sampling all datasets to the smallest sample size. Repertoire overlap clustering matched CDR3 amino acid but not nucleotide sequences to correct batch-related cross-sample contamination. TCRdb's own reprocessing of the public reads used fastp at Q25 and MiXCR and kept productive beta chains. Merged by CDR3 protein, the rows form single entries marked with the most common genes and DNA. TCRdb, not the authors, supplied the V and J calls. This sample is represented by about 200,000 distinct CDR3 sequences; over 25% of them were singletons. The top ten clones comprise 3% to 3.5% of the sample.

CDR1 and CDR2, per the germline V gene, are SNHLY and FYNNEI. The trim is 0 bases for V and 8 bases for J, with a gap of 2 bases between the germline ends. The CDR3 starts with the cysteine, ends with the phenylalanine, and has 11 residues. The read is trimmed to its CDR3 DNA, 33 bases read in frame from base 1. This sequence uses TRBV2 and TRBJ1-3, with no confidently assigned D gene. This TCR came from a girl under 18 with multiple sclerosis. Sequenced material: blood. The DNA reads TGTGCCAGCAGTGAAGCGGACACCATATATTTT. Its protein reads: CASSEADTIYF.